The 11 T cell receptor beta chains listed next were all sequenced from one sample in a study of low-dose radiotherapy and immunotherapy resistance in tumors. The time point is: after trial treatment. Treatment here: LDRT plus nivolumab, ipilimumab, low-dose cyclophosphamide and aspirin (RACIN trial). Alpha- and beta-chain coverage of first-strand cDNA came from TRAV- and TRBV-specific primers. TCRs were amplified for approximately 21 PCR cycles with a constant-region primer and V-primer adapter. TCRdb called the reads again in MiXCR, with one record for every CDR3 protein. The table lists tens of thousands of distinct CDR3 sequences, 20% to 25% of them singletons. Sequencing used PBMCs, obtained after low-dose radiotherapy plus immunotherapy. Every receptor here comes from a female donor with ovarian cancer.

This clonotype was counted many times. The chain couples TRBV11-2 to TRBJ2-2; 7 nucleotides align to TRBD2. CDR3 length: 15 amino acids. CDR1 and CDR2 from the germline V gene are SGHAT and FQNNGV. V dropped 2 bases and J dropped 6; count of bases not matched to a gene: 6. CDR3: CASSLRGSGPGELFF. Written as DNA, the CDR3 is TGTGCCAGCAGCTTACGCGGGAGTGGGCCCGGGGAGCTGTTTTTT.

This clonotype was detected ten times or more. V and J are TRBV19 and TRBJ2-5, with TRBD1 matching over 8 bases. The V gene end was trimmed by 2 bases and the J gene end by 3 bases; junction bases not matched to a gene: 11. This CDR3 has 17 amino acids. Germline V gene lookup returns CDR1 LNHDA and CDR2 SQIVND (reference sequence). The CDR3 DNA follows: TGTGCCAGTAGTATACGGGCCGGGGGACAGGAAGAAGAGACCCAGTACTTC. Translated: CASSIRAGGQEEETQYF.

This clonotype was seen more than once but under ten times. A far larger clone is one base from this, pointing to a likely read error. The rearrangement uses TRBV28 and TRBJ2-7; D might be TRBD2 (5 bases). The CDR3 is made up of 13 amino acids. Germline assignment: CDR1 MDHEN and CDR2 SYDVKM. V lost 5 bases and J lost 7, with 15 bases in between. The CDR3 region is CASSTMSGNEQYF. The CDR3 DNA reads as TGTGCCAGCAGTACCATGAGCGGCAATGAGCAGTACTTC.

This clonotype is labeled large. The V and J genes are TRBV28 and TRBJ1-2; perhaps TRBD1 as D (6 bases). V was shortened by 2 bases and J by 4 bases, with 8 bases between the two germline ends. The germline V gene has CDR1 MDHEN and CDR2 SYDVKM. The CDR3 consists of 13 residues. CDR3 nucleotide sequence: TGTGCCAGCAGTTTAGGGACACCCTATGGCTACACCTTC. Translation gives CASSLGTPYGYTF.

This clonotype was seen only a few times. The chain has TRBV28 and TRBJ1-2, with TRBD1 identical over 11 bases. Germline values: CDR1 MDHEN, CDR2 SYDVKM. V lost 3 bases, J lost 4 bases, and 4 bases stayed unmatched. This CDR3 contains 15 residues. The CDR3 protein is CASSFPGTGGYGYTF. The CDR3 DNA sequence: TGTGCCAGCAGTTTCCCCGGGACAGGGGGCTATGGCTACACCTTC.

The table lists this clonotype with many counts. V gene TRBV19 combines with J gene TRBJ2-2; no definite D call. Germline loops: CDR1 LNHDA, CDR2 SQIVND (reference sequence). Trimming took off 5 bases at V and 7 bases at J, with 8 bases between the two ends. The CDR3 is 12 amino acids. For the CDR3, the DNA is TGTGCCAGTAGTTGGGCTGGCGGGGAGCTGTTTTTT. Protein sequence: CASSWAGGELFF.

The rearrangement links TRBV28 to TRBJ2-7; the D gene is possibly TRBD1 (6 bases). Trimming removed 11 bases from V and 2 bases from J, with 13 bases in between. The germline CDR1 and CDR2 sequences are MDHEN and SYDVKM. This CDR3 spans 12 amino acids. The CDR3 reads CALTGRTYEQYF. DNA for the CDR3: TGTGCCTTGACAGGCAGAACCTACGAGCAGTACTTC.

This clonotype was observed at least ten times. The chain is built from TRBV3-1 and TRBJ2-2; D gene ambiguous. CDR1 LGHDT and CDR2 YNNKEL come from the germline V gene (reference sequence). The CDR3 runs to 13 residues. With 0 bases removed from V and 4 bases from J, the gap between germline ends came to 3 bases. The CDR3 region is CASSQDSTGELFF. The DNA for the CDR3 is TGTGCCAGCAGCCAAGATTCCACCGGGGAGCTGTTTTTT.

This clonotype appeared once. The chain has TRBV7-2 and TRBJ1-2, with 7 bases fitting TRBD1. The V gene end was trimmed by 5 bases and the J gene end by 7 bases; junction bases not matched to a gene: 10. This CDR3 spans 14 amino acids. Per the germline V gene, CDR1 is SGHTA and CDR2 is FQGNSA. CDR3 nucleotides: TGTGCCAGCAGCCACCTACAGGGGACGGTTGGCTACACCTTC. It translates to CASSHLQGTVGYTF.

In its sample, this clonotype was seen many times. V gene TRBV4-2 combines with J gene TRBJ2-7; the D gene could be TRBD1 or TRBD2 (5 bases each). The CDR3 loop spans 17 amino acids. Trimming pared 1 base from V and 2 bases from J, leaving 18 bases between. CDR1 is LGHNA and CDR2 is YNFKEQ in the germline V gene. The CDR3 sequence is CASSQGTDGTGTYEQYF. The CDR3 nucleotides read TGTGCCAGCAGCCAAGGCACTGACGGGACCGGTACCTACGAGCAGTACTTC.

Here the CDR3 reads CASSLDGQGWTYNSPLHF. CDR3 coding DNA: TGCGCCAGCAGCTTGGATGGACAGGGCTGGACCTATAATTCACCCCTCCACTTT. This chain joins TRBV5-1 and TRBJ1-6, with TRBD1 matching over 8 bases. The junction had 7 bases not matched to a gene; V was cut back by 0 bases and J by 2 bases. The CDR3 loop spans 18 amino acids. Germline V gene sequence: CDR1 SGHRS, CDR2 YFSETQ.